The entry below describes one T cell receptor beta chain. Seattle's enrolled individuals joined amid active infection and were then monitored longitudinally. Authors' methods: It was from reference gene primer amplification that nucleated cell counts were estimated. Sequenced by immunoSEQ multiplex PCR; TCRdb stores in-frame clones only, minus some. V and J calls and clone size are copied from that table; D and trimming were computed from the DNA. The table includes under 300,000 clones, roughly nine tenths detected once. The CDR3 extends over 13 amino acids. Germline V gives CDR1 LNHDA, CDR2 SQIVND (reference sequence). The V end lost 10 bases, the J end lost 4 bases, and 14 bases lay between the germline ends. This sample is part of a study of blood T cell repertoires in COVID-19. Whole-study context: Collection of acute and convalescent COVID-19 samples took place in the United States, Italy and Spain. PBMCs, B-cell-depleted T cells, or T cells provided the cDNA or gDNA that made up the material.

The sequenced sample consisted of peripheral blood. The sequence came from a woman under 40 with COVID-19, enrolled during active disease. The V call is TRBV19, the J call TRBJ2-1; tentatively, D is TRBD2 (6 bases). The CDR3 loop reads CATARREYNEQFF. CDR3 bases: TGTGCCACAGCCCGGAGGGAGTACAATGAGCAGTTCTTC.